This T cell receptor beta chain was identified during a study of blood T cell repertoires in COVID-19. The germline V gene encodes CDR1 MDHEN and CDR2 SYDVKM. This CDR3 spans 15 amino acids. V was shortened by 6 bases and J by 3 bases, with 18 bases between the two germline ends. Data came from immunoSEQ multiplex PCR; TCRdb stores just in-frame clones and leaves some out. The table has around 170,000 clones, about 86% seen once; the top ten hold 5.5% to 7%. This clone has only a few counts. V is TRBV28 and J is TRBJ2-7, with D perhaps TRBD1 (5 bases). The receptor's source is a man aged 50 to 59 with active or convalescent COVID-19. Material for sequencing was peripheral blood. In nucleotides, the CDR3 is TGTGCCAGCAGAAAAACAGGTGAAACCCTCTACGAGCAGTACTTC. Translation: CASRKTGETLYEQYF. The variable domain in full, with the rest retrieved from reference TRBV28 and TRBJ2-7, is DVKVTQSSRYLVKRTGEKVFLECVQDMDHENMFWYRQDPGLGLRLIYFSYDVKMKEKGDIPEGYSVSREKKERFSLILESASTNQTSMYLCASRKTGETLYEQYFGPGTRLTVT.